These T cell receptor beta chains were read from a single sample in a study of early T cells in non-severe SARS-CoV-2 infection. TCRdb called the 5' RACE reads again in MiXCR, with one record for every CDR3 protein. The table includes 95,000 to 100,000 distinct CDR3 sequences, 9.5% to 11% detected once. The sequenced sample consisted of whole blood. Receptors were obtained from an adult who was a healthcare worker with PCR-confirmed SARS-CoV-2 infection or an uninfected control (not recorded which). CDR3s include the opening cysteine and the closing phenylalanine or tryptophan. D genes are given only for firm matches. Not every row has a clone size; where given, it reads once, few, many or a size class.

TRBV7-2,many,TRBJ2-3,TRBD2,TGTGCCAGCAGCCCACAGCGGGAGTCGGCGTATTTT,CASSPQRESAYF
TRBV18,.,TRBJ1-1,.,TGTGCCAGCTCGTCTACCGGTCAGGGGCTGGGGACTGAAGCTTTCTTT,CASSSTGQGLGTEAFF
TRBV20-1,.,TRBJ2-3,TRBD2,TGCAGTGCTAGGGGACTAGCGGGAGGGCCTGATACGCAGTATTTT,CSARGLAGGPDTQYF
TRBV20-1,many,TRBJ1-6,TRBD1,TGCAGTGCTAGAGATAGACAGGGGGGTAGCTCCTATAATTCACCCCTCCACTTT,CSARDRQGGSSYNSPLHF
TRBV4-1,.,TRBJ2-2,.,TGCGCCAGCAGGCCATCGGGAGCGAACACCGGGGAGCTGTTTTTT,CASRPSGANTGELFF
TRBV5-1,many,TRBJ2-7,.,TGCGCCAGCACACGGGGGCCATCCTACGAGCAGTACTTC,CASTRGPSYEQYF
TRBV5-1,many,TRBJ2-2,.,TGTGCCAGCAGTCTGAACACCGGGGAGCTGTTTTTT,CASSLNTGELFF
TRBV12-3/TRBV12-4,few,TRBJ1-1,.,TGTGCCAGCAGTTTAGCGAACAGGCGAGCGAACACTGAAGCTTTCTTT,CASSLANRRANTEAFF
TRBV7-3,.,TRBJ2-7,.,TGTGCCAGCAGCTTATATGGAAAGTCCTACGAGCAGTACTTC,CASSLYGKSYEQYF
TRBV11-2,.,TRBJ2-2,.,TGTGCCAGCAGCCGTACAGCGGGTACCGGGGAGCTGTTTTTT,CASSRTAGTGELFF
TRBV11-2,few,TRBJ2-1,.,TGTGCCAGCAGCTTAGATATGACTAGTTTCAATGAGCAGTTCTTC,CASSLDMTSFNEQFF
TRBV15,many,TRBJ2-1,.,TGTGCCACCAGTGCCGATTTCTACAATGAGCAGTTCTTC,CATSADFYNEQFF
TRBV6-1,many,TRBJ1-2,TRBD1,TGTGCCAGCAGTGTGGACAGGGGGCAGGATGGCTACACCTTC,CASSVDRGQDGYTF